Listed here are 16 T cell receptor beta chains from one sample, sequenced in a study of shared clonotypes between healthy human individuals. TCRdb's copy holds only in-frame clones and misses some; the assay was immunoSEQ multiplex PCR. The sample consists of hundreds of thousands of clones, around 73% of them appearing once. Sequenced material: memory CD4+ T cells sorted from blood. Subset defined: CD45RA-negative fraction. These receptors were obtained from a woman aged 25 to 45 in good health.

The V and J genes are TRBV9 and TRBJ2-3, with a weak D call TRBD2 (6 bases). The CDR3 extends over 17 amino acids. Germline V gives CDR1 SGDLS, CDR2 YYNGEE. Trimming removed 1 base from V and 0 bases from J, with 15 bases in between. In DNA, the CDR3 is TGTGCCAGCAGCGTACAAGAACGGGGGTATAGCACAGATACGCAGTATTTT. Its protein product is CASSVQERGYSTDTQYF.

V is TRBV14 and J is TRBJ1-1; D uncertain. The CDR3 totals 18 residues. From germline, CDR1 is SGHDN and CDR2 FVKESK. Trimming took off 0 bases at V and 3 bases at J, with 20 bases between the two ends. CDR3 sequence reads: CASSQDMTFPNKHTEAFF. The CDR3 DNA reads TGTGCCAGCAGCCAAGACATGACATTCCCGAACAAACACACTGAAGCTTTCTTT.

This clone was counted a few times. The CDR3 spells CASSRGLGTQSYEQYF. CDR3 coding DNA: TGTGCCAGCAGCCGAGGGTTAGGGACGCAATCCTACGAGCAGTACTTC. V gene TRBV5-8 combines with J gene TRBJ2-7; D tentatively fits TRBD1 or TRBD2 (5 bases each). The germline CDR1 and CDR2 sequences are SGHTS and YDEGEE. The V end was cut by 4 bases, the J end by 1 base, with 18 bases between. The CDR3 sequence is 16 residues long.

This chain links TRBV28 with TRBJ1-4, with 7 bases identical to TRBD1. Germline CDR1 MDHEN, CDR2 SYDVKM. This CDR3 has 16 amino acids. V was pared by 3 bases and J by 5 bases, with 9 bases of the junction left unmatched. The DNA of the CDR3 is TGTGCCAGCAGTTTGATAGTGGGACAGATGAATGAAAAACTGTTTTTT. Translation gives CASSLIVGQMNEKLFF.

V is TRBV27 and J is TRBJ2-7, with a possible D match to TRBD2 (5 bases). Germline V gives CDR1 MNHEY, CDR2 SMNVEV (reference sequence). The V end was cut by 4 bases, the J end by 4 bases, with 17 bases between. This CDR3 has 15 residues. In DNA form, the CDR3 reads TGTGCCAGCAGTTCCCACGGGATTTTTCTTTACGAGCAGTACTTC. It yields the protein CASSSHGIFLYEQYF.

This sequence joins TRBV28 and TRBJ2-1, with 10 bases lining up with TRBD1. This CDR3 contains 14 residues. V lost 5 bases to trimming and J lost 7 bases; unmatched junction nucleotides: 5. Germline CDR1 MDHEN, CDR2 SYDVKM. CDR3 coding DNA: TGTGCCAGCAGTCCGAGGACAGGGGGGAATGAGCAGTTCTTC. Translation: CASSPRTGGNEQFF.

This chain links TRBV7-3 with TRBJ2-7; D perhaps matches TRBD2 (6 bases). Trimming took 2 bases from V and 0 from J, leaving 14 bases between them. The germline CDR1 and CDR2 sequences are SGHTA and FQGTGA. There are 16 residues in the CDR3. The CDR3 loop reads CASSLGGAGSSYEQYF. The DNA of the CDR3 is TGTGCCAGCAGCTTAGGTGGGGCGGGGAGCTCCTACGAGCAGTACTTC.

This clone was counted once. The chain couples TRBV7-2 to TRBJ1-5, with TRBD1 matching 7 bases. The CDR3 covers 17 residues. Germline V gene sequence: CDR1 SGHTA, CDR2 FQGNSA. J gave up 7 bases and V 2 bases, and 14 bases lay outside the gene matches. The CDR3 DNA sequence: TGTGCCAGCAGCTTATTCCCAGGGGGGAATGTCGGGCAGCCCCAGCATTTT. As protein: CASSLFPGGNVGQPQHF.

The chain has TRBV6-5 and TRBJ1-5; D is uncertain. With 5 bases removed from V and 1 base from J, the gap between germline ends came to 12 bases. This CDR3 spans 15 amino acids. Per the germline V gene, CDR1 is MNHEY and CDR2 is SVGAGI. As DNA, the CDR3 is TGTGCCAGCAGTCGGGCGGGTCTAAGCAATCAGCCCCAGCATTTT. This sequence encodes CASSRAGLSNQPQHF.

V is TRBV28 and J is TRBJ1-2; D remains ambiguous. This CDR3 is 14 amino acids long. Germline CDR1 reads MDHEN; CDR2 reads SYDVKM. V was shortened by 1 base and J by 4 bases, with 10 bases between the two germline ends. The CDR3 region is CASSLFRQPYGYTF. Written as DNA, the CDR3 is TGTGCCAGCAGTTTATTTCGGCAGCCCTATGGCTACACCTTC.

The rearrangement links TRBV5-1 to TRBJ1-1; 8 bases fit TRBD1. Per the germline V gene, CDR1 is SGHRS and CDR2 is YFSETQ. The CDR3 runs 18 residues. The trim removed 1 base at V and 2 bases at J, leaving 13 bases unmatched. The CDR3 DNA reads TGCGCCAGCAGCTTGCAGGCAGGGGGCTTTCGTGTCAACACTGAAGCTTTCTTT. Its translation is CASSLQAGGFRVNTEAFF.

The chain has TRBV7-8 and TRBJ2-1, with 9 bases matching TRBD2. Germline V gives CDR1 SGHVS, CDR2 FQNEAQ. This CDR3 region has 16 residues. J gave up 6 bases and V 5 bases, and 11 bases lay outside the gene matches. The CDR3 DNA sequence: TGTGCCAGCAGCCCCACCCCTAGCGGGGCCCTCAATGAGCAGTTCTTC. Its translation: CASSPTPSGALNEQFF.

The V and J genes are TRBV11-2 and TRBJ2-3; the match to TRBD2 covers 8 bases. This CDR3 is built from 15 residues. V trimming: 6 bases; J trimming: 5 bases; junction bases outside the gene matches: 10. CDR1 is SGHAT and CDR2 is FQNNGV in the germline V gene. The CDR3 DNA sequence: TGTGCCAGCAGATATAGCGGGATGGGTGGAGATACGCAGTATTTT. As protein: CASRYSGMGGDTQYF.

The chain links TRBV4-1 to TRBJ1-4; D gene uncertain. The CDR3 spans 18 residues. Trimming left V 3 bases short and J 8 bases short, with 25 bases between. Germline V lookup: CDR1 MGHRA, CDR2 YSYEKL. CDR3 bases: TGCGCCAGCAGCCAGGGTCCCGGTCGGGATCTGGATCAAGAAAAACTGTTTTTT. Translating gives CASSQGPGRDLDQEKLFF.

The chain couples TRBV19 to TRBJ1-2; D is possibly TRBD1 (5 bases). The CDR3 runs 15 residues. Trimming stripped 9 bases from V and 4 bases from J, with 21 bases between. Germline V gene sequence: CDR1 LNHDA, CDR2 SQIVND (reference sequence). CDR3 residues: CASRNVGPGIYGYTF. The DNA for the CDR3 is TGTGCCAGCCGGAACGTGGGGCCAGGAATCTATGGCTACACCTTC.

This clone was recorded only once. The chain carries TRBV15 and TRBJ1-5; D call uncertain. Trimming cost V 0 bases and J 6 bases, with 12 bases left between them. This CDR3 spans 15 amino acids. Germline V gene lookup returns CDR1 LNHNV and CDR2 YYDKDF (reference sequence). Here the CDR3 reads CATSRDLAAGQPQHF. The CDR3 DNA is TGTGCCACCAGCAGAGATCTCGCGGCGGGTCAGCCCCAGCATTTT.